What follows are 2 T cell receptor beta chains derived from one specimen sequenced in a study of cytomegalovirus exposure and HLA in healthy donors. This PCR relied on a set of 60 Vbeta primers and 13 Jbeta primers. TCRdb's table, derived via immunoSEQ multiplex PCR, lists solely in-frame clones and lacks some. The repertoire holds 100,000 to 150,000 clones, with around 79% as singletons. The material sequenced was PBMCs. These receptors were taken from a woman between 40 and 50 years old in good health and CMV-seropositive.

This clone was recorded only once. The DNA of the CDR3 is TGCGCCAGCAGCCAAGGACAGGTTGGCGGCTACACCTTC. Translated, it gives CASSQGQVGGYTF. V usage is TRBV4-3 and J usage is TRBJ1-2; D might be TRBD1 (6 bases). Per the germline V gene, CDR1 is LGHNA and CDR2 is YSLEER. Trimming pared 1 base from V and 8 bases from J, leaving 11 bases between. The CDR3 sequence is 13 residues long.

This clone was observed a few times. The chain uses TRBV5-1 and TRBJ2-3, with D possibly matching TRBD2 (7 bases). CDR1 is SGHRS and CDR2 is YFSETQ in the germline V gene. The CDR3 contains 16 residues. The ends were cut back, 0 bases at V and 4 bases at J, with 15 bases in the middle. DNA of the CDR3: TGCGCCAGCAGCTTGGGAGGACAGCGGGGTGCAGATACGCAGTATTTT. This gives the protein CASSLGGQRGADTQYF.